The 21 T cell receptor beta chains given below trace back to one sample, sequenced in a study of blood T cell repertoires in COVID-19. Clones were read by immunoSEQ multiplex PCR, and TCRdb kept only the in-frame ones, dropping some. The sample shows some 400,000 clones, around 89% of them seen only once. Input material: peripheral blood. All receptors derive from a man younger than 35 with active or convalescent COVID-19.

The chain has TRBV4-1 and TRBJ2-1, with 11 bases identical to TRBD2. J was trimmed by 6 bases and V by 1 base; bases with no gene match: 8. CDR3 length equals 17 residues. Germline CDR1 and CDR2: MGHRA and YSYEKL. DNA of the CDR3: TGCGCCAGCAGCCAAGTTTTCGGTAGCGGGAGGGCCAATGAGCAGTTCTTC. This encodes CASSQVFGSGRANEQFF.

The genes are TRBV4-2 and TRBJ2-1, with 7 bases lining up with TRBD1. The CDR3 runs to 14 residues. V dropped 3 bases and J dropped 4; count of bases not matched to a gene: 3. In germline, CDR1 is LGHNA, CDR2 YNFKEQ. The CDR3 protein is CASSQETGYNEQFF. The CDR3 bases are TGTGCCAGCAGCCAGGAGACAGGGTACAATGAGCAGTTCTTC.

The chain has TRBV27 and TRBJ2-3; a weak D match, TRBD1 (5 bases). V was pared by 3 bases and J by 6 bases, with 19 bases between. The CDR3 covers 16 residues. Germline values: CDR1 MNHEY, CDR2 SMNVEV (reference sequence). CDR3 region: CASSLMENKGWDTQYF. CDR3 in DNA: TGTGCCAGCAGTTTGATGGAGAACAAGGGGTGGGATACGCAGTATTTT.

The CDR3 spells CASSSRDISKLFF. Written as DNA, the CDR3 is TGTGCCAGCAGTTCGAGGGACATTTCAAAACTGTTTTTT. This chain connects TRBV12-3 or TRBV12-4 to TRBJ1-4, with D possibly TRBD1 on 6 matching bases. The V gene lost 4 bases and the J gene lost 10 bases, with 13 bases spanning the gap. This CDR3 is built from 13 residues.

V usage is TRBV28 and J usage is TRBJ2-7; 11 nucleotides line up with TRBD1. The CDR3 is 16 amino acids. Trimming removed 4 bases from V and 0 bases from J; junction bases left unmatched: 5. Germline CDR1 reads MDHEN; CDR2 reads SYDVKM. CDR3 DNA: TGTGCCAGCAGTTCTCGGACAGGGGGCTTCTCCTACGAGCAGTACTTC. This codes for CASSSRTGGFSYEQYF.

The chain employs TRBV10-2 and TRBJ1-4; 8 nucleotides match TRBD1. Germline V gene lookup returns CDR1 WSHSY and CDR2 SAAADI. The V gene end was trimmed by 8 bases and the J gene end by 5 bases; junction bases not matched to a gene: 4. The CDR3 sequence is 13 residues long. The CDR3 loop reads CASRDRRNEKLFF. The DNA of the CDR3 is TGCGCCAGCCGGGACAGGAGAAATGAAAAACTGTTTTTT.

The V gene is TRBV3-1 (or the pseudogene TRBV3-2), the J gene TRBJ2-4; 9 bases fit TRBD2. V shed 1 base, J shed 5 bases, and the junction held 9 bases outside the gene matches. The CDR3 contains 17 residues. From germline, CDR1 is LGHDT and CDR2 YNNKEL (reference sequence). The CDR3 here is CASSQGPGIAGENIQYF. CDR3 DNA sequence: TGTGCCAGCAGCCAAGGACCGGGTATAGCGGGGGAAAACATTCAGTACTTC.

The CDR3 nucleotides read TGTGCCAGCAGTCCGACAGGGTTTAACGGGGAGCTGTTTTTT. Its translation is CASSPTGFNGELFF. This sequence joins TRBV6-5 and TRBJ2-2; 7 nucleotides agree with TRBD1. With 5 bases clipped from V and 7 bases from J, the junction kept 7 bases outside the gene matches. Germline V CDR1 and CDR2: MNHEY, SVGAGI. The CDR3 has 14 residues.

This chain links TRBV7-8 with TRBJ2-1; perhaps TRBD1 as D (6 bases). Germline assignment: CDR1 SGHVS and CDR2 FQNEAQ. The CDR3 extends over 15 amino acids. V lost 2 bases and J 3 bases, leaving 11 bases between the germline ends. The chain's CDR3 is CASSLTQGGYNEQFF. CDR3 nucleotides: TGTGCCAGCAGCTTAACACAGGGTGGCTACAATGAGCAGTTCTTC.

The chain has TRBV6-1 and TRBJ2-7; D is possibly TRBD1 (5 bases). The CDR3 is 15 amino acids. Germline CDR1 reads MNHNS; CDR2 reads SASEGT. V was clipped by 2 bases and J by 2 bases, with 13 bases between them. The CDR3 DNA sequence: TGTGCCAGCAGTGAATTGGCGATGGGGCCCTACGAGCAGTACTTC. This translates into CASSELAMGPYEQYF.

This sequence joins TRBV28 and TRBJ1-5; D may be TRBD1 (5 bases). V was cut by 1 base and J by 5 bases, with 6 bases left in between. From germline, CDR1 is MDHEN and CDR2 SYDVKM. There are 13 residues in the CDR3. CDR3 nucleotide sequence: TGTGCCAGCAGTTTATCGGGGGATCAGCCCCAGCATTTT. Translation: CASSLSGDQPQHF.

The chain is built from TRBV28 and TRBJ1-6; D is possibly TRBD1 (5 bases). Germline loops: CDR1 MDHEN, CDR2 SYDVKM. The germline V and J ends were trimmed by 9 bases and 8 bases, with 17 bases remaining between them. CDR3 size: 14 residues. The CDR3: CASRSGTGDSPLHF. CDR3 DNA sequence: TGTGCCAGTAGATCCGGGACGGGGGATTCACCCCTCCACTTT.

The chain recombines TRBV24-1 with TRBJ2-5, with TRBD1 identical over 7 bases. Germline trimming cut 9 bases from V and 2 bases from J; bases unmatched to any gene: 8. Looked up from germline, CDR1 is KGHDR and CDR2 is SFDVKD. This CDR3 is built from 14 residues. This CDR3 is CATGTAGGQETQYF. The CDR3 DNA reads as TGTGCCACCGGGACGGCAGGGGGTCAAGAGACCCAGTACTTC.

The chain carries TRBV7-9 and TRBJ1-5; 8 nucleotides agree with TRBD1. The CDR3 spans 14 residues. The J segment lost 5 bases and the V segment lost 1 base, leaving 1 base of the junction unmatched. CDR1 SEHNR and CDR2 FQNEAQ come from the germline V gene (reference sequence). The CDR3 bases are TGTGCCAGCAGCTTAGGGACAGGGTATCAGCCCCAGCATTTT. Protein sequence: CASSLGTGYQPQHF. The whole variable domain, filled in from reference TRBV7-9 and TRBJ1-5, reads DTGVSQNPRHKITKRGQNVTFRCDPISEHNRLYWYRQTLGQGPEFLTYFQNEAQLEKSRLLSDRFSAERPKGSFSTLEIQRTEQGDSAMYLCASSLGTGYQPQHFGDGTRLSIL.

The V gene is TRBV5-4, the J gene TRBJ1-4, with D tentatively TRBD1 (5 bases). V was clipped by 3 bases and J by 6 bases, with 15 bases between them. The CDR3 has 15 amino acids. Germline lookup yields CDR1 SGHNT and CDR2 YYREEE (reference sequence). The CDR3 sequence: CASSWGVGSDEKLFF. The CDR3 DNA is TGTGCCAGCAGCTGGGGGGTCGGGTCCGATGAAAAACTGTTTTTT.

The J gene is TRBJ2-7, the V gene TRBV10-1, with 9 nucleotides matching TRBD1. The J segment lost 4 bases and the V segment lost 7 bases, leaving 5 bases of the junction unmatched. The CDR3 runs 13 residues. Germline assignment: CDR1 WNHNN and CDR2 SYGVQD (reference sequence). The DNA of the CDR3 is TGCGCCAGCAAAGACAGGGGGACTTACGAGCAGTACTTC. It specifies CASKDRGTYEQYF.

The CDR3, as DNA: TGTGCCAGCTCACCACAGGACAGGGGGTCCTACGAGCAGTACTTC. Its translation: CASSPQDRGSYEQYF. This chain joins TRBV18 and TRBJ2-7; 10 bases are a match to TRBD1. V shed 1 base, J shed 1 base, and the junction held 1 base outside the gene matches. CDR3 length: 15 amino acids. From germline, CDR1 is KGHSH and CDR2 LQKENI.

The chain carries TRBV4-3 and TRBJ1-4, with 8 bases fitting TRBD1. Unmatched junction bases numbered 5, after V lost 4 bases and J lost 4 bases. CDR3 length: 15 amino acids. The germline V gene encodes CDR1 LGHNA and CDR2 YSLEER. The CDR3 DNA follows: TGCGCCAGCAGCCGCACGGACAGGGATAATGAAAAACTGTTTTTT. Its protein is CASSRTDRDNEKLFF.

The chain uses TRBV2 and TRBJ1-3; D gene unclear. Germline V gene lookup returns CDR1 SNHLY and CDR2 FYNNEI. The CDR3 has 15 residues. Between the trimmed V and J ends, which lost 4 bases and 0 bases, there was a span of 10 bases. This chain's CDR3 is CASSVNSYSGNTIYF. CDR3 in DNA: TGTGCCAGCAGTGTTAACAGCTACTCTGGAAACACCATATATTTT. The full variable domain, rest sourced from reference TRBV2 and TRBJ1-3, is EPEVTQTPSHQVTQMGQEVILRCVPISNHLYFYWYRQILGQKVEFLVSFYNNEISEKSEIFDDQFSVERPDGSNFTLKIRSTKLEDSAMYFCASSVNSYSGNTIYFGEGSWLTVV.

The J gene is TRBJ1-4, the V gene TRBV5-1, with a weak D call TRBD1 (5 bases). Germline CDR1 reads SGHRS; CDR2 reads YFSETQ. The CDR3 is made up of 14 amino acids. Trimming left V 7 bases short and J 6 bases short, with 16 bases between. CDR3 protein: CASGRWGGDEKLFF. CDR3 nucleotide sequence: TGCGCCAGCGGGCGGTGGGGCGGAGATGAAAAACTGTTTTTT.

The rearrangement links TRBV10-3 to TRBJ2-5, with D perhaps matching TRBD1 (5 bases). This CDR3 region has 14 residues. Trimming left V 7 bases short and J 5 bases short, with 17 bases between. The germline V gene encodes CDR1 ENHRY and CDR2 SYGVKD. CDR3 DNA: TGTGCCATCAAAGAGAAGGGGCTCTCCGAGACCCAGTACTTC. Translating it yields CAIKEKGLSETQYF.